This T cell receptor beta chain originates from a study of technical replicates of blood from a few donors. This CDR3 has 14 residues. The germline V gene encodes CDR1 SNHLY and CDR2 FYNNEI. Deletions cut 7 bases from V and 0 bases from J, with 12 bases between. Some clones are missing from TCRdb's copy, which holds only in-frame ones; the method was immunoSEQ multiplex PCR. This table has more than 50,000 clones, around nine tenths appearing once. Material: PBMCs. V is TRBV2 and J is TRBJ2-5; tentatively, D is TRBD1 (5 bases). This receptor was taken from a human donor in good health. Some clones in this sample may be carry-over from other donors' samples. CDR3 bases: TGTGCCAGCATGGGGCAGCAGTACCAAGAGACCCAGTACTTC. Its translation is CASMGQQYQETQYF.